These T cell receptor beta chains were read from a single sample in a study of regulatory T cells in long-lasting Graves disease. TCRdb re-called the multiplex PCR reads through MiXCR, storing one row per CDR3 protein. This sample carries fewer than 600,000 distinct CDR3 sequences, about 20% of them seen once, and the ten largest clones take around 13%. The sample was peripheral blood mononuclear cells (PBMCs), taken when the disease was refractory, from a patient treated with antithyroid drugs. The receptor set was obtained from a female donor with Graves disease. Both conserved end residues are part of each CDR3. The D gene is left open where the match is weak. Only some rows state a clone size, as once, few, many or a class for expanded clones.

>TRBV5-5|TRBJ2-5|NA|NA
TGTGCCAGCAGCTTTGGTCTCGGGGATGGAATTGAGACCCAGTACTTC
CASSFGLGDGIETQYF
>TRBV20-1|TRBJ1-1|many|NA
TGCAGTGCTCAACGGGACCCTGAAGCTTTCTTT
CSAQRDPEAFF
>TRBV19|TRBJ1-5|few|NA
TGTGCCAGTAGTACACAGAACAATCAGCCCCAGCATTTT
CASSTQNNQPQHF
>TRBV28|TRBJ2-7|many|TRBD1
TGTGCCAGCAGTTTGTCTGGGACAGGGTCTCACGAGCAGTACTTC
CASSLSGTGSHEQYF
>TRBV10-3|TRBJ2-5|many|TRBD2
TGTGCCATCAGCGCGGGACTAGACCAAGAGACCCAGTACTTC
CAISAGLDQETQYF
>TRBV7-9|TRBJ1-1|few|TRBD1
TGTGCCAGCAGCTTAGGAGTATTGAGGGGGCGAGGGACTGAAGCTTTCTTT
CASSLGVLRGRGTEAFF
>TRBV19|TRBJ1-5|few|TRBD1
TGTGCCAGTAGACTCGACAGGGGGAACAATCAGCCCCAGCATTTT
CASRLDRGNNQPQHF
>TRBV7-9|TRBJ1-4|NA|NA
TGTGCCAGCAGCCCCGGACAGTATAATGAAAAACTGTTTTTT
CASSPGQYNEKLFF
>TRBV2|TRBJ1-2|many|TRBD1
TGTGCCAGCAGTGTCGGACAGGGGTGGGCATATGGCTACACCTTC
CASSVGQGWAYGYTF
>TRBV19|TRBJ1-6|NA|NA
TGTGCCAGTAGTATGTCACAGGCCGCTTCACCCCTCCACTTT
CASSMSQAASPLHF
>TRBV24-1|TRBJ2-2|many|NA
TGTGCCACCAGAACAGGGACCGGGGAGCTGTTTTTT
CATRTGTGELFF
>TRBV24-1|TRBJ2-5|few|TRBD1
TGTGCCACCAGTGGGCAGGGGGAAGGGCAAGAGACCCAGTACTTC
CATSGQGEGQETQYF
>TRBV2|TRBJ1-2|many|NA
TGTGCCAGCACCACTCCGGACACCGACAATAACTATGGCTACACCTTC
CASTTPDTDNNYGYTF
>TRBV29-1|TRBJ2-7|few|NA
TGCAGCGCGTTGGGTCCCTCCCTCTACGAGCAGTACTTC
CSALGPSLYEQYF
>TRBV12-3/TRBV12-4|TRBJ2-7|many|NA
TGTGCCAGCAGCGCCGGGACCGTCCAGTACGAGCAGTACTTC
CASSAGTVQYEQYF
>TRBV2|TRBJ1-2|many|TRBD1
TGTGCCAGCAGCTACGGCGTGGGACAGGGGGCCAATGGCTACACCTTC
CASSYGVGQGANGYTF
>TRBV12-3/TRBV12-4|TRBJ2-7|NA|NA
TGTGCCAGCAGTTTTTCACTAGCCTCCTACGAGCAGTACTTC
CASSFSLASYEQYF
>TRBV11-2|TRBJ2-7|few|NA
TGCGCCAGCAGCCAACAGTCTTTAGGGGGGGGGGCCTCCTACGAGCAGTACTTC
CASSQQSLGGGASYEQYF
>TRBV2|TRBJ2-7|many|NA
TGTGCCAGCAGTGAAAGGCAGTCCTCCTACGAGCAGTACTTC
CASSERQSSYEQYF
>TRBV12-3/TRBV12-4|TRBJ1-2|many|TRBD1
TGTGCCAGCAGCTTAGGGACAGCTCTCTATGGCTACACCTTC
CASSLGTALYGYTF
>TRBV7-9|TRBJ2-4|NA|NA
TGTGCCAGCAGCCCTCGACAATTCAGCAAAAACATTCAGTACTTC
CASSPRQFSKNIQYF
>TRBV27|TRBJ1-5|many|TRBD1
TGTGCCAGCAGTTTTGACGGCGGACAGGCTAGCAATCAGCCCCAGCATTTT
CASSFDGGQASNQPQHF
>TRBV11-2|TRBJ2-1|NA|NA
TGTGCCAGCACCCGGGCGGCTGAGCAGTTCTTC
CASTRAAEQFF
>TRBV6-4|TRBJ2-7|NA|NA
TGTGCCATCAAGGACAGACTTACGAACGAGCAGTACTTC
CAIKDRLTNEQYF
>TRBV12-3/TRBV12-4|TRBJ1-2|many|TRBD1
TGTGCCAGCAGCCGTCCGCGGAGGGGGCATGGCTACACCTTC
CASSRPRRGHGYTF
>TRBV2|TRBJ2-4|many|TRBD2
TGTGCCAGCAGTCCCGCGGGGGGGCCGACCAAAAACATTCAGTACTTC
CASSPAGGPTKNIQYF
>TRBV3-1|TRBJ1-6|few|NA
TGTGCCAGCAGCCAAAGGACAGTTAGTTCACCCCTCCACTTT
CASSQRTVSSPLHF
>TRBV20-1|TRBJ2-2|NA|NA
TGCAGTGCTAGAGATATGGGTGGTGTTACCGGGGAGCTGTTTTTT
CSARDMGGVTGELFF
>TRBV12-3/TRBV12-4|TRBJ1-5|many|NA
TGTGCCAGCAGTTCTTCCCGGCAGGGCTATAGCAATCAGCCCCAGCATTTT
CASSSSRQGYSNQPQHF
>TRBV29-1|TRBJ1-1|many|NA
TGCAGCGTTGCGGGAGGGCGCGGAACTGAAGCTTTCTTT
CSVAGGRGTEAFF
>TRBV6-1|TRBJ2-5|many|NA
TGTGCCTGCCTAAATGATAACGGGGGGCCGGGCGAGACCCAGTACTTC
CACLNDNGGPGETQYF
>TRBV20-1|TRBJ2-1|NA|NA
TGCAGTGTCTGGGACAACAATGAGCAGTTCTTC
CSVWDNNEQFF
>TRBV6-2/TRBV6-3|TRBJ2-7|many|NA
TGTGCCAGCTTACTCTCCGGGACTCGGGAGCAGTACTTC
CASLLSGTREQYF
>TRBV6-1|TRBJ2-4|many|NA
TGTGCCAGCACGGCCAGAGCTGACAGGATAGCCAAAAACATTCAGTACTTC
CASTARADRIAKNIQYF
>TRBV5-6|TRBJ1-4|NA|NA
TGTGCCAGCAGCATGGACACTGGCGGAAAACTGTTTTTT
CASSMDTGGKLFF